This T cell receptor beta chain was documented in a study of blood T cell repertoires in COVID-19. Whole-study context: Material from acute and convalescent COVID-19 was sourced from the United States, Italy and Spain.

Those enrolled, adults aged about 18 to 95 years, came from under 25 US areas. Cohort allocation depended upon clinical history that participants reported. The CDR3 sequence is 17 residues long. V lost 1 base to trimming and J lost 0 bases, with 15 bases between them. From germline, CDR1 is SGHNT and CDR2 YYREEE (reference sequence). Authors' analysis steps: Estimation of nucleated cell counts was performed using reference gene primer amplification. Clones were sequenced by immunoSEQ multiplex PCR, and TCRdb holds only the in-frame ones, with some missing. V and J calls and clone size are as listed in that table; D and trimming were resolved from the DNA. There are about 260,000 clones in the sample; about 81% occur only once, and roughly 4% lies in the top ten.

The receptor was isolated from a man under 40 with acute COVID-19. Sequenced sample: PBMCs or T cells enriched from blood (not recorded which). The V call is TRBV5-4, the J call TRBJ2-3, with D possibly TRBD1 on 6 matching bases. The CDR3 protein is CASSLPLTGPSTDTQYF. The CDR3 DNA follows: TGTGCCAGCAGCTTGCCCCTCACAGGGCCTAGCACAGATACGCAGTATTTT. Full variable domain (remainder filled in from reference TRBV5-4 and TRBJ2-3): ETGVTQSPTHLIKTRGQQVTLRCSSQSGHNTVSWYQQALGQGPQFIFQYYREEENGRGNFPPRFSGLQFPNYSSELNVNALELDDSALYLCASSLPLTGPSTDTQYFGPGTRLTVL.